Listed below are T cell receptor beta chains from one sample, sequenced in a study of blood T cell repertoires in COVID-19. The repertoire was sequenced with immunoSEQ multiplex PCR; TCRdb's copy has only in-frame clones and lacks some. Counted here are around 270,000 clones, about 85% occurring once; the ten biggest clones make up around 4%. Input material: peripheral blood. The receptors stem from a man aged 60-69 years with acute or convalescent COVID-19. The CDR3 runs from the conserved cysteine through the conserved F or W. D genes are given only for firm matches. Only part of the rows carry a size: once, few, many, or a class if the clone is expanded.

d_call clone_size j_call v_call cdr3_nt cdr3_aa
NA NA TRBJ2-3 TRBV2 TGTGCCAGCAGTGAAAATCCTAGCAAGGCGACAGATACGCAGTATTTT CASSENPSKATDTQYF
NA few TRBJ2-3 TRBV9 TGTGCCAGCAGCCTACATGGGGAGCTTAGCACAGATACGCAGTATTTT CASSLHGELSTDTQYF
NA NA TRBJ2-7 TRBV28 TGTGCCAGCAGACCGGGACAATCCTACGAGCAGTACTTC CASRPGQSYEQYF
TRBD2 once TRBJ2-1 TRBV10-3 TGTGCCATCAAGCAGAGTGTGGTAGCGGGAGGTCCCAATGAGCAGTTCTTC CAIKQSVVAGGPNEQFF
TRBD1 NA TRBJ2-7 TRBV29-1 TGCAGCGTTGAATATGGGACAGAAACCTACGAGCAGTACTTC CSVEYGTETYEQYF
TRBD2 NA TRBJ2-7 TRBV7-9 TGTGCCAGCAGCTATAGCGGGGCCTACGAGCAGTACTTC CASSYSGAYEQYF
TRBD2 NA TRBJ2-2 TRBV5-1 TGCGCCAGCAGGGTCTCGGGGGGGCCGAACACCGGGGAGCTGTTTTTT CASRVSGGPNTGELFF
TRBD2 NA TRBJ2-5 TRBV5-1 TGCGCCAGCAGCTTGGGGTCGCTAGCGGGAGGCCAAGAGACCCAGTACTTC CASSLGSLAGGQETQYF
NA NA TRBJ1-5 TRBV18 TGTGCCAGCTCACCGGGGGCGGCCCATAGCAATCAGCCCCAGCATTTT CASSPGAAHSNQPQHF
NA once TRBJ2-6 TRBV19 TGTGCCAGTAGATACAGGGACTCTGGGGCCAACGTCCTGACTTTC CASRYRDSGANVLTF
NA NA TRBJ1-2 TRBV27 TGTGCCAGCAGTTTAAGGGGGGGGAGAGATGGCTACACCTTC CASSLRGGRDGYTF
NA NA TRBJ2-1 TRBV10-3 TGTGCCATCAGTGAGTCAACTCCTGAGCAGTTCTTC CAISESTPEQFF
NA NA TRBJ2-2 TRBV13 TGTGCCAGCAGCTACCGGCGGGGGCAGGTCACCGGGGAGCTGTTTTTT CASSYRRGQVTGELFF
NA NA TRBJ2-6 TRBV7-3 TGTGCCAGCAGCTTTAGCGGTGCTAGCTCTGGGGCCAACGTCCTGACTTTC CASSFSGASSGANVLTF
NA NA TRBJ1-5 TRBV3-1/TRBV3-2 TGTGCCAGCAGCCAAGATCTTCGTCAGCCCCAGCATTTT CASSQDLRQPQHF
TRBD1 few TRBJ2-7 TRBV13 TGTGCCAGCAGCACAGGGGGGACTCCCGGCGAGCAGTACTTC CASSTGGTPGEQYF
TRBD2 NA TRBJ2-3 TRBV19 TGTGCCAGTAGTTCCCTAGGGGAGGGTTCAGATACGCAGTATTTT CASSSLGEGSDTQYF
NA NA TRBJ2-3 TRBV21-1 TGTGCCAGCAGCAAGAAAGACAGTCTCCACACAGATACGCAGTATTTT CASSKKDSLHTDTQYF
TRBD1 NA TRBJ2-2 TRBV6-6 TGTGCCAGCAGTCCTGGACAGGGGGCTACCGGGGAGCTGTTTTTT CASSPGQGATGELFF
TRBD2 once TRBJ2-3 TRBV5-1 TGCGCCAGCAGGAGGTTAGCGGGATCTACAGATACGCAGTATTTT CASRRLAGSTDTQYF
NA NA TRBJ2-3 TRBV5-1 TGCGCCAGCAGCTCGGGAACAACTTGGGATACGCAGTATTTT CASSSGTTWDTQYF
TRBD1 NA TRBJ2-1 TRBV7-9 TGTGCCAGCAGCTCACAGGGGTGGCCCTACAATGAGCAGTTCTTC CASSSQGWPYNEQFF
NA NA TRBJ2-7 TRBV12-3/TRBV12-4 TGTGCCAGCAGTACACCACAGGTCTACGAGCAGTACTTC CASSTPQVYEQYF
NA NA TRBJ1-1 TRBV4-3 TGCGCCAGCAGCCAACAAGGGAGAGTGAACACTGAAGCTTTCTTT CASSQQGRVNTEAFF
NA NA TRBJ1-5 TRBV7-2 TGTGCCAGCAGCCAAGGGGGTGGAAGCAATCAGCCCCAGCATTTT CASSQGGGSNQPQHF
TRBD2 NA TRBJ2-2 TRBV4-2 TGTGCCAGCAGCCAAGAGGGCCTAGCGGGAGTGGCCGGGGAGCTGTTTTTT CASSQEGLAGVAGELFF
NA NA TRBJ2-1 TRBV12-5 TGTGCTAGTGCCCTCCGGGGAGGAGGGTACAATGAGCAGTTCTTC CASALRGGGYNEQFF
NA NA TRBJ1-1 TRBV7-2 TGTGCCAGCAGCTTAACCTCGGCCCTAGAGACTGAAGCTTTCTTT CASSLTSALETEAFF
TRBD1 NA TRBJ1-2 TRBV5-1 TGCGCCAGCAGCTTGAACACCGGGACAGGGACCTATGGCTACACCTTC CASSLNTGTGTYGYTF
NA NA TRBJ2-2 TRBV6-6 TGTGCCAGCAGTCTCTCGGGGGGGACAGTCGGGGAGCTGTTTTTT CASSLSGGTVGELFF
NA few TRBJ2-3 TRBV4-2 TGTGCCAGCAGCCAACCTAGCACAGATACGCAGTATTTT CASSQPSTDTQYF
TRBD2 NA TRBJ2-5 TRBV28 TGTGCCAGCAGTTCCGCTAGCGGCCAAGAGACCCAGTACTTC CASSSASGQETQYF
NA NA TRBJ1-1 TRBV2 TGTGCCATCCCGACAGATCTTCTGAACACTGAAGCTTTCTTT CAIPTDLLNTEAFF
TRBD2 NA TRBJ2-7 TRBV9 TGTGCCAGCAGCGTAGGGAGCGGGAGCTCCTACGAGCAGTACTTC CASSVGSGSSYEQYF
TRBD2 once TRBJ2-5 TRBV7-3 TGTGCCAGCAGCTTAGGGACTAGGACCCAAGAGACCCAGTACTTC CASSLGTRTQETQYF
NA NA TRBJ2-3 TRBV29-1 TGCAGCGCCGTACTAGAGGGAGGAACAGATACGCAGTATTTT CSAVLEGGTDTQYF
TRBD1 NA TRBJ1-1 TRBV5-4 TGTGCCAGCAGCTTGGACAGGGGGCGAACTGAAGCTTTCTTT CASSLDRGRTEAFF
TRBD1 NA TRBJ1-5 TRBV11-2 TGTGCCAGCAGCTTAGGCGGACAGGGGGCCAGTCAGCCCCAGCATTTT CASSLGGQGASQPQHF
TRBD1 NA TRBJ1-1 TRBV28 TGTGCCAGCAGTTTAAAGTGGACAGGGGTTGTGAACACTGAAGCTTTCTTT CASSLKWTGVVNTEAFF
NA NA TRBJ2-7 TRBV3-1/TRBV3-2 TGTGCCAGCAGCCAAGGGGGAGACGGAAGCTTC CASSQGGDGSF
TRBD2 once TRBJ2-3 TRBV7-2 TGTGCCAGCAGCTCACCTCTAGCGGGAGTCACAGATACGCAGTATTTT CASSSPLAGVTDTQYF
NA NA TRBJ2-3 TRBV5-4 TGTGCCAGCAGCTTGTCTAGAGTGGGGCGACCCCTTAGCACAGATACGCAGTATTTT CASSLSRVGRPLSTDTQYF
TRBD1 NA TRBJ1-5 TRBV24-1 TGTGCCACCAGCGATGGGACAGGGGATCAGCCCCAGCATTTT CATSDGTGDQPQHF
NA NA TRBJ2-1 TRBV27 TGTGCCAGCAGTTTATCCATGTGGCAGGCAAAGTACAATGAGCAGTTCTTC CASSLSMWQAKYNEQFF
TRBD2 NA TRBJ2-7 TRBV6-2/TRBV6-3 TGTGCCAGCAGTTACTCTCCGACTAGCGGGAGTTTTGGGCAGTACTTC CASSYSPTSGSFGQYF
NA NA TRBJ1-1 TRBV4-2 TGTGCCAGCAGCCAAGATAGGGCGGGAATGAACACTGAAGCTTTCTTT CASSQDRAGMNTEAFF
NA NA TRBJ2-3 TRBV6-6 TGTGCCAGCAGTTACACGCGGGATACGCAGTATTTT CASSYTRDTQYF
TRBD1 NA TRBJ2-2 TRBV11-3 TGTGCCAGCAGCCCGGGACAGACGGGCACCGGGGAGCTGTTTTTT CASSPGQTGTGELFF
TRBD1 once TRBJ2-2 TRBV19 TGTGCCAGTAGTACCAGGGGGCCCGGGGAGCTGTTTTTT CASSTRGPGELFF
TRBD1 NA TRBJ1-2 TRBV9 TGTGCCAGCAGCGGGGACAGCTACTATGGCTACACCTTC CASSGDSYYGYTF
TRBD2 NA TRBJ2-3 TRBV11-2 TGTGCCAGCAGGGCGGGGGGGCCTAAAGATACGCAGTATTTT CASRAGGPKDTQYF
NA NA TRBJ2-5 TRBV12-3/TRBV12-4 TGTGCCAGCAGCCAGCGAGAGACCCAGTACTTC CASSQRETQYF